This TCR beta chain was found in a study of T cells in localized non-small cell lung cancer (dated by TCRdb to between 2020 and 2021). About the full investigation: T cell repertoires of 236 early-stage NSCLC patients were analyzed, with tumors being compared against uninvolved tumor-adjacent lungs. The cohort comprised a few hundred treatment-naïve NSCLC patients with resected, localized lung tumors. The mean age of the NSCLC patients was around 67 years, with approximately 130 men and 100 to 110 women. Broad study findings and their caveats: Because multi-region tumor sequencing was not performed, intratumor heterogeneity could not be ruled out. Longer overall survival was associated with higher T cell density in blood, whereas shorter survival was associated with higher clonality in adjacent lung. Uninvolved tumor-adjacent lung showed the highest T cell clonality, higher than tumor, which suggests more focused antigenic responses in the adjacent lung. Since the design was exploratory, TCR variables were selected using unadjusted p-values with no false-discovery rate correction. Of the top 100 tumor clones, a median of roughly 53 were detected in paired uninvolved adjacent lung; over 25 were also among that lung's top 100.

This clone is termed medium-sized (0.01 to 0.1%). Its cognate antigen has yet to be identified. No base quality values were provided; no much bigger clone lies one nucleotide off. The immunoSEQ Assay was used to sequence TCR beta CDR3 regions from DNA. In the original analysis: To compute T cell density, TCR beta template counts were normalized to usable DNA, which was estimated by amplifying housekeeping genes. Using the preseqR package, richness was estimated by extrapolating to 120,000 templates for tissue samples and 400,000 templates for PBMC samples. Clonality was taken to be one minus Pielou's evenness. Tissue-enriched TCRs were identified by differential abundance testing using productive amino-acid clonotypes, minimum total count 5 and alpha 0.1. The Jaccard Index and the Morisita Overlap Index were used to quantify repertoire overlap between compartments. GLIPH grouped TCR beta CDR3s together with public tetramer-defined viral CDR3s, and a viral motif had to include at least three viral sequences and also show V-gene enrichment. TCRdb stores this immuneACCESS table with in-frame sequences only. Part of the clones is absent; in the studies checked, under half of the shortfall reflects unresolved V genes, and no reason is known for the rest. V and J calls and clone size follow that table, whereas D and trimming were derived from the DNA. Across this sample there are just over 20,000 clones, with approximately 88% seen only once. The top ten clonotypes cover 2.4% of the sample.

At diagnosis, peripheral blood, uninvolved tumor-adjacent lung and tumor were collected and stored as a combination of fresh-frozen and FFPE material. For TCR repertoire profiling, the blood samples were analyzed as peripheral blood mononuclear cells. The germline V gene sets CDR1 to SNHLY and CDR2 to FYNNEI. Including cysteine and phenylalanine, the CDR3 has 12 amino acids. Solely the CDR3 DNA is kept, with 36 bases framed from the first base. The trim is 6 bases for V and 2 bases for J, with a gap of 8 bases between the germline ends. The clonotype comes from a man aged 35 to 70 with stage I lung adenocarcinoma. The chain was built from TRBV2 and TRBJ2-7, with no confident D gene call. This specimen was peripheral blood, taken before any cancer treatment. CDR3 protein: CASRALPYEQYF. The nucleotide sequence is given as TGTGCCAGCAGGGCTCTTCCCTACGAGCAGTACTTC. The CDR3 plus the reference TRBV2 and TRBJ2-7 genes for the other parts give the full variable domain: EPEVTQTPSHQVTQMGQEVILRCVPISNHLYFYWYRQILGQKVEFLVSFYNNEISEKSEIFDDQFSVERPDGSNFTLKIRSTKLEDSAMYFCASRALPYEQYFGPGTRLTVT.